This T cell receptor beta chain comes out of a study of blood T cell repertoires in COVID-19. Overall study: COVID-19 samples from acute and convalescent phases originated in the United States, Italy and Spain. PBMCs, B-cell-depleted T cells, or T cells were the source of the cDNA or gDNA that made up the material.

This clone came up once. Per the original methods: Quantification of nucleated cells was approximated via reference gene primer amplification. Clones were sequenced by immunoSEQ multiplex PCR, and TCRdb holds only the in-frame ones, with some missing. V, J and clone size reflect that table, while D and trimming were determined from the DNA. This repertoire shows roughly 200,000 clones, approximately 86% found once; its top ten account for 2.5% to 3.5%. The CDR3 runs to 16 residues. V was trimmed by 5 bases and J by 7 bases, leaving 20 bases between them. Germline values: CDR1 SGHAT, CDR2 FQNNGV. Sequencing used peripheral blood. The TCR was taken from a woman between 25 and 40 years old with active or convalescent COVID-19. J is TRBJ1-4 and V is TRBV11-2; D possibly corresponds to TRBD1 (6 bases). CDR3 sequence: CASSPRAGQNREKLFF. CDR3 DNA sequence: TGTGCCAGCAGCCCTAGGGCCGGACAGAATCGTGAAAAACTGTTTTTT.